What follows are 9 T cell receptor beta chains derived from one specimen sequenced in a study of cytomegalovirus exposure and HLA in healthy donors (dated by TCRdb to about 2017). Preparation of the library involved the immunoSEQ multiplex PCR assay. A mixture of 60 forward primers for TCR Vbeta segments and 13 reverse primers for TCR Jbeta segments was used in the multiplex PCR. TCRdb's version of the immuneACCESS table is confined to in-frame rearrangements and falls short of the full clone set. An unresolved V gene accounts for under half of the shortfall where checked; the remainder is of unknown origin. The sample contains over 100,000 clones, around 80% of them found a single time. The top ten hold roughly 2.6% of the sample. Sequenced: PBMCs. These receptors were obtained from a female donor in good health and CMV-seronegative.

The rearrangement links TRBV19 to TRBJ2-5, with 8 positions matching TRBD1. The CDR3 is 14 residues long. V gave up 7 bases and J gave up 4 bases; unmatched junction bases: 8. The germline gives CDR1 LNHDA, CDR2 SQIVND (reference sequence). In DNA, the CDR3 is TGTGCCAGTACCCCCCGAGACAGGGGAGAGACCCAGTACTTC. Its protein is CASTPRDRGETQYF.

The rearrangement joins TRBV6-1 to TRBJ1-5; perhaps TRBD1 as D (6 bases). Trimming took 7 bases from V and 4 from J, leaving 14 bases between them. Germline lookup yields CDR1 MNHNS and CDR2 SASEGT. This CDR3 is built from 14 residues. CDR3 in amino acids: CASKTDGTNQPQHF. In DNA form, the CDR3 reads TGTGCCAGCAAAACCGACGGGACAAATCAGCCCCAGCATTTT.

The chain combines TRBV29-1 with TRBJ1-5; tentative D call: TRBD1 (5 bases). The CDR3 is made up of 13 amino acids. The germline V gene has CDR1 SQVTM and CDR2 ANQGSEA. V was shortened by 4 bases and J by 3 bases, with 10 bases between the two germline ends. The CDR3 sequence is CSVADKNNQPQHF. In DNA, the CDR3 is TGCAGCGTTGCGGACAAGAACAATCAGCCCCAGCATTTT.

V usage is TRBV9 and J usage is TRBJ2-7; 11 nucleotides line up with TRBD1. Germline CDR1 reads SGDLS; CDR2 reads YYNGEE. V gave up 1 base and J gave up 6 bases; unmatched junction bases: 3. CDR3 size: 14 residues. Here the CDR3 DNA reads TGTGCCAGCAGCGTACAGGGGACAGGGGGCGAGCAGTACTTC. This codes for CASSVQGTGGEQYF.

J is TRBJ1-1 and V is TRBV18, with no clear D. The CDR3 is 14 amino acids. The V gene's germline CDR1 is KGHSH and CDR2 LQKENI. V was pared by 2 bases and J by 6 bases, with 13 bases between. Here the CDR3 reads CASSPIEAMAEAFF. CDR3 coding DNA: TGTGCCAGCTCACCAATCGAAGCGATGGCTGAAGCTTTCTTT. Based on the CDR3 plus reference TRBV18 and TRBJ1-1, the full variable domain is NAGVMQNPRHLVRRRGQEARLRCSPMKGHSHVYWYRQLPEEGLKFMVYLQKENIIDESGMPKERFSAEFPKEGPSILRIQQVVRGDSAAYFCASSPIEAMAEAFFGQGTRLTVV.

The genes are TRBV30 and TRBJ2-3, with a tentative D call TRBD1 (6 bases). The CDR3 contains 12 residues. Germline CDR1 reads GTSNPN; CDR2 reads SVGIG (reference sequence). Trimming left V 8 bases short and J 4 bases short, with 13 bases between. CDR3 nucleotide sequence: TGTGCCAGCGAACAGGGCGCAGATACGCAGTATTTT. This codes for CASEQGADTQYF.

V gene TRBV29-1 combines with J gene TRBJ2-2, with 8 bases matching TRBD2. J lost 6 bases, V lost 6 bases, and 6 bases had no gene match. Germline CDR1 and CDR2: SQVTM and ANQGSEA. This CDR3 region has 13 residues. In nucleotides, the CDR3 is TGCAGCGTGGCCGGGACTAGGTCCGGGGAGCTGTTTTTT. Translated, it gives CSVAGTRSGELFF.

The chain is built from TRBV11-3 and TRBJ2-6; 7 bases fit TRBD1. This CDR3 contains 19 residues. Trimming cost V 5 bases and J 5 bases; bases outside gene matches: 18. CDR1 and CDR2 from the germline V gene are SGHNT and YENEEA. The CDR3 DNA follows: TGTGCCAGCAGCCCACTGAAACACAGGGGACCCCGTTGGGCCAACGTCCTGACTTTC. It yields the protein CASSPLKHRGPRWANVLTF.

The rearrangement joins TRBV7-2 to TRBJ2-2, with 9 bases that match TRBD1. The germline V gene has CDR1 SGHTA and CDR2 FQGNSA. There are 14 residues in the CDR3. The J segment lost 6 bases and the V segment lost 5 bases, leaving 4 bases of the junction unmatched. CDR3 loop: CASSPQGAAGELFF. As DNA, the CDR3 is TGTGCCAGCAGCCCACAGGGGGCAGCCGGGGAGCTGTTTTTT. The full variable domain, in which reference TRBV7-2 and TRBJ2-2 provide the parts outside the CDR3, is GAGVSQSPSNKVTEKGKDVELRCDPISGHTALYWYRQSLGQGLEFLIYFQGNSAPDKSGLPSDRFSAERTGGSVSTLTIQRTQQEDSAVYLCASSPQGAAGELFFGEGSRLTVL.